The clone carrying this TCR beta chain was found a few times. The data are from a study of blood T cells in healthy people across ages. This CDR3 has 14 residues. Germline CDR1 SGHAT, CDR2 FQNNGV. Trimming took off 1 base at V and 7 bases at J, with 14 bases between the two ends. A second 7 to 11 cycle PCR used barcoded and J-beta primers. Every cDNA molecule carried a tag from a template-switch adaptor bearing 12 random nucleotides. TCRdb reanalysed the 5' RACE reads using MiXCR and keeps one entry per CDR3 protein. The sample holds some 890,000 distinct CDR3 sequences, roughly 29% seen once. Samples each yielded at least 6 micrograms of total RNA. The sample was also linked to a second study, of T cells of mothers and their children. In that study: All RNA that had been extracted was used for cDNA synthesis at approximately 1.5 ug per 15 ul.

The TCR was taken from a woman between 40 and 50 years old in good health. This sequence joins TRBV11-2 and TRBJ2-7, with a tentative D call TRBD1 (6 bases). Material for sequencing was blood. Here the CDR3 DNA reads TGTGCCAGCAGCTTAGCCAGGGGCTGGGTGGAGCAGTACTTC. This translates into CASSLARGWVEQYF.